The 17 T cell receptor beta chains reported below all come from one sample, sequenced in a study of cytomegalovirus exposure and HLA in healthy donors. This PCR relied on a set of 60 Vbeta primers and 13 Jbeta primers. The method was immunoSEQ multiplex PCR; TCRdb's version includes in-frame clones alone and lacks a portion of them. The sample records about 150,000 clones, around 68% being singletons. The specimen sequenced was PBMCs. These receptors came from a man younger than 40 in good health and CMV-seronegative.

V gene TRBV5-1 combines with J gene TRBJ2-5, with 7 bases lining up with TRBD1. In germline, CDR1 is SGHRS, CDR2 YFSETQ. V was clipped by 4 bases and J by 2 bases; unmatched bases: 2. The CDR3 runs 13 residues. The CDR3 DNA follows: TGCGCCAGCAGCAGGACAGGACAAGAGACCCAGTACTTC. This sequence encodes CASSRTGQETQYF.

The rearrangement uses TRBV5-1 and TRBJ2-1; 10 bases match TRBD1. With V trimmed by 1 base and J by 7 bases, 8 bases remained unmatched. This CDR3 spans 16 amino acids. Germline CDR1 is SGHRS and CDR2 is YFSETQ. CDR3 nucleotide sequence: TGCGCCAGCAGCTTGATGATGACAGGGGGCATGAATGAGCAGTTCTTC. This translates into CASSLMMTGGMNEQFF.

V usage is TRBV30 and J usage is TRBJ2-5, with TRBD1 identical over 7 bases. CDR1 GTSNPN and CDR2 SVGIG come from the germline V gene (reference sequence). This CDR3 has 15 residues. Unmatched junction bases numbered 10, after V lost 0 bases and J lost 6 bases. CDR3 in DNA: TGTGCCTGGAGTGTAGCCAGGGGGATTCATCAGACCCAGTACTTC. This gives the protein CAWSVARGIHQTQYF.

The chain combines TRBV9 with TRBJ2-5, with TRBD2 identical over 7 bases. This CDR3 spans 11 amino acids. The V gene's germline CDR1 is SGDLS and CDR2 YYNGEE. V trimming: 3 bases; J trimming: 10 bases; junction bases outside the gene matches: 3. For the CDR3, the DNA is TGTGCCAGCAGCGAACGGACTAGCCAGTACTTC. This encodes CASSERTSQYF.

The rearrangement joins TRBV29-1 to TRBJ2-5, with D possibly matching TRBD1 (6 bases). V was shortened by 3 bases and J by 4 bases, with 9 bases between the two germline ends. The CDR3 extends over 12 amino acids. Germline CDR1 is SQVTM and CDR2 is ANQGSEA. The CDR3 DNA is TGCAGCGTTGATGAACAGGGAGAGACCCAGTACTTC. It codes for CSVDEQGETQYF.

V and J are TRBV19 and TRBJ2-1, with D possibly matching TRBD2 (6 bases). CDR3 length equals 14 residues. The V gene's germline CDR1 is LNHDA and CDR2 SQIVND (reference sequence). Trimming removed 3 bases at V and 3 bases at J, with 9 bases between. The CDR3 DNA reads TGTGCCAGTAGTATTACTAGCAGCTACAATGAGCAGTTCTTC. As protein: CASSITSSYNEQFF. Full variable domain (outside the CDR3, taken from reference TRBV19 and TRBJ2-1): DGGITQSPKYLFRKEGQNVTLSCEQNLNHDAMYWYRQDPGQGLRLIYYSQIVNDFQKGDIAEGYSVSREKKESFPLTVTSAQKNPTAFYLCASSITSSYNEQFFGPGTRLTVL.

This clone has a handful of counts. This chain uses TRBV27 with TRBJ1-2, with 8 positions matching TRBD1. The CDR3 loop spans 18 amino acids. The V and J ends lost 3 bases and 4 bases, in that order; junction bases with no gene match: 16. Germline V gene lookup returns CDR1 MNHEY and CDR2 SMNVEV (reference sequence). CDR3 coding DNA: TGTGCCAGCAGTTTTTTGTCCGCTAACTCAGGGGGCTCCTATGGCTACACCTTC. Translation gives CASSFLSANSGGSYGYTF.

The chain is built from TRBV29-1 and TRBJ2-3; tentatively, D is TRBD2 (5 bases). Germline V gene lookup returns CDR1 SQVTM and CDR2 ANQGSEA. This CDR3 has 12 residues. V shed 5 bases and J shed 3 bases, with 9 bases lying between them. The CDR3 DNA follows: TGCAGCGTTTGGGAGAGGACAGATACGCAGTATTTT. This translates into CSVWERTDTQYF.

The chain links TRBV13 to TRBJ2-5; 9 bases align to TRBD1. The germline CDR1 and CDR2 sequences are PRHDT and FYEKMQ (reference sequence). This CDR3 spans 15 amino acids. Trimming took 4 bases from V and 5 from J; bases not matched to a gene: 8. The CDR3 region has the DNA TGTGCCAGCAGCTCAACAGGGGGCTCGGAGGAGACCCAGTACTTC. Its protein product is CASSSTGGSEETQYF. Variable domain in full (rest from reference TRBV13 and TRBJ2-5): AAGVIQSPRHLIKEKRETATLKCYPIPRHDTVYWYQQGPGQDPQFLISFYEKMQSDKGSIPDRFSAQQFSDYHSELNMSSLELGDSALYFCASSSTGGSEETQYFGPGTRLLVL.

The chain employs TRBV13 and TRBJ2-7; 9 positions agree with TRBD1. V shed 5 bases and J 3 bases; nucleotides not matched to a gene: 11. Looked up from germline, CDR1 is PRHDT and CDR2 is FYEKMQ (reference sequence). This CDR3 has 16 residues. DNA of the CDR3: TGTGCCAGCAGCCGAGTGTCCGGGACAGGGATCTACGAGCAGTACTTC. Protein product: CASSRVSGTGIYEQYF.

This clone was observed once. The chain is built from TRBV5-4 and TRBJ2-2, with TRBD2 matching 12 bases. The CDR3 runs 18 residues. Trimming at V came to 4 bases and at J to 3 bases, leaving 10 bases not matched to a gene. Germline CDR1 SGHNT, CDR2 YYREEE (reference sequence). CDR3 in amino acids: CASSPVASGGAYTGELFF. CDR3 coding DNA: TGTGCCAGCAGCCCGGTGGCTAGCGGGGGGGCCTACACCGGGGAGCTGTTTTTT.

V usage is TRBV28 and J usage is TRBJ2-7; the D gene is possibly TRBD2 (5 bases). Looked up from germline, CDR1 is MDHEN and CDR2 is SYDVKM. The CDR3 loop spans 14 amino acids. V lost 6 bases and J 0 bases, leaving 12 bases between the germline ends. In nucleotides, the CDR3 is TGTGCCAGCAGCACCGACTATGCCTCCTACGAGCAGTACTTC. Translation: CASSTDYASYEQYF.

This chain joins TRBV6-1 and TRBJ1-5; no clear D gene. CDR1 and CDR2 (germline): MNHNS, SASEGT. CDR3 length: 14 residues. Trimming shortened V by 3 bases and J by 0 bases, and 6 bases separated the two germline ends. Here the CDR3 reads CASSESSSNQPQHF. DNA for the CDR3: TGTGCCAGCAGTGAGAGCTCTAGCAATCAGCCCCAGCATTTT.

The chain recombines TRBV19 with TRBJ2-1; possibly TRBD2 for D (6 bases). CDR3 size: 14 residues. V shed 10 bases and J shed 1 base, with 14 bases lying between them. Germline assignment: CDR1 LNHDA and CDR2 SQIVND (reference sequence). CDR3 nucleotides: TGTGCCACTACGGCGGGGACGTCCTACAATGAGCAGTTCTTC. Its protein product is CATTAGTSYNEQFF.

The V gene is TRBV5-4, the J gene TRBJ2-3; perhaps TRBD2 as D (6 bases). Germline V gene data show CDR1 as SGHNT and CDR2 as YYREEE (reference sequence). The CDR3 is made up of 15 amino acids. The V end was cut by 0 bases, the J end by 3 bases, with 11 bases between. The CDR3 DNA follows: TGTGCCAGCAGCTTGGCCCAGGGAGGTACAGATACGCAGTATTTT. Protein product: CASSLAQGGTDTQYF.

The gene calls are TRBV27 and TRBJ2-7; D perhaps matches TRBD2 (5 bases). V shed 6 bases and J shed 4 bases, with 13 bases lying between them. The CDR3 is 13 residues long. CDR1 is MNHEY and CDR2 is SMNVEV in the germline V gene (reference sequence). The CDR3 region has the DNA TGTGCCAGCAGCCCGGACTCGTTTTACGAGCAGTACTTC. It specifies CASSPDSFYEQYF.

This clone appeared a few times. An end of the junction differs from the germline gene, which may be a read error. This CDR3 is CATSRVEGMRGNQPQNF. The CDR3 DNA sequence: TGTGCCACCAGCAGAGTTGAGGGAATGCGGGGCAATCAGCCCCAGAATTTT. The chain is built from TRBV15 and TRBJ1-5; D is possibly TRBD1 (5 bases). The CDR3 has 17 residues. CDR1 and CDR2 from the germline V gene are LNHNV and YYDKDF (reference sequence).